This T cell receptor (beta chain) is from a study of T cells expressing NK-cell markers. Following a re-call of the 5' RACE reads, TCRdb has one entry per CDR3 protein and lacks DNA. Found here are about 260,000 distinct CDR3 sequences; the top ten clones hold 0.3% to 0.45%. This CDR3 has 15 amino acids. The germline V gene has CDR1 ENHRY and CDR2 SYGVKD. Sequencing used blood T cells: a sorted CD56 or NKG2C T cell subset, CD4+ or CD8+ T cells, or bulk PBMC T cells (not recorded which). This TCR was recovered from a man between 18 and 29 years old in good health. The chain is built from TRBV10-3 and TRBJ2-7; TCRdb indicates TRBD2, and absent DNA this call remains unverified. The CDR3 reads CAISDLGLDGYEQYF.